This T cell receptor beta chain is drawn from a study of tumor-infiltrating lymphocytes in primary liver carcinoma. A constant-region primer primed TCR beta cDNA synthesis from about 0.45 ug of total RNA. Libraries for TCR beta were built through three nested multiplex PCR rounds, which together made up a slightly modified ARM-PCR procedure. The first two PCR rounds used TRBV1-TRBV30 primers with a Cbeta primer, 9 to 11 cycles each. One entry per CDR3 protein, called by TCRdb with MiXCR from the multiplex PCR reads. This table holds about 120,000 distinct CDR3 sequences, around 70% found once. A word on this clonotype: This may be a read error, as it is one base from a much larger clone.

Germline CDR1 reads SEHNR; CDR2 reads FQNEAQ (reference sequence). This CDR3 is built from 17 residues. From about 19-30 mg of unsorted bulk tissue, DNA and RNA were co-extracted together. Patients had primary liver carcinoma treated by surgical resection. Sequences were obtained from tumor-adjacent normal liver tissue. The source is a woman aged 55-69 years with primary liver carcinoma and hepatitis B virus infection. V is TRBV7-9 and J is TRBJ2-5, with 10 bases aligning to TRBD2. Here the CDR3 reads CASSQSQPGLAQETKYF. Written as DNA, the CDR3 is TGTGCCAGCAGCCAGTCACAACCGGGACTAGCGCAAGAGACCAAGTACTTC. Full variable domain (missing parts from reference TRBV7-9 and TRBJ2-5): DTGVSQNPRHKITKRGQNVTFRCDPISEHNRLYWYRQTLGQGPEFLTYFQNEAQLEKSRLLSDRFSAERPKGSFSTLEIQRTEQGDSAMYLCASSQSQPGLAQETKYFGPGTRLLVL.